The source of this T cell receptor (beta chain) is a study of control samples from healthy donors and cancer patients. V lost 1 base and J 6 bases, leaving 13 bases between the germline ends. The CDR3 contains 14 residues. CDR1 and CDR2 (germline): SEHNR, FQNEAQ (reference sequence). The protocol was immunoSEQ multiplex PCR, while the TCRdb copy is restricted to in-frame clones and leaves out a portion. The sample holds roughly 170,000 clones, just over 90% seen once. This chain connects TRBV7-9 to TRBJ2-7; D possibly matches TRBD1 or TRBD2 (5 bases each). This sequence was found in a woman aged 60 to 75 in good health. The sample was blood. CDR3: CASSLDATGGEQYF. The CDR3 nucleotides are TGTGCCAGCAGCTTAGATGCAACAGGAGGCGAGCAGTACTTC.